These T cell receptor beta chains were read from a single sample in a study of blood T cell repertoires in COVID-19. Method: immunoSEQ multiplex PCR; TCRdb's copy keeps in-frame clones and lacks some. The sample has a few hundred thousand clones, nearly 90% seen once. The sequencing input was peripheral blood. These receptors originate from a woman in her thirties with acute or convalescent COVID-19. The CDR3 runs from the conserved cysteine through the conserved F or W. Fields, in order: J gene, V gene, D gene, clone size, CDR3 DNA, CDR3 protein. D genes are given only for firm matches. Only some rows state a clone size, as once, few, many or a class for expanded clones.

TRBJ2-3	TRBV7-9	-	-	TGTGCCAGCAGCCAAGGGGACACCAAAGATACGCAGTATTTT	CASSQGDTKDTQYF
TRBJ2-7	TRBV18	-	-	TGTGCCAGCTCACCAAAGGGGCAGGTAACCTCCTACGAGCAGTACTTC	CASSPKGQVTSYEQYF
TRBJ1-6	TRBV2	TRBD1	-	TGTGCCAGCAGCCTAGGGACAGGGACGAATTCACCCCTCCACTTT	CASSLGTGTNSPLHF
TRBJ2-7	TRBV9	TRBD2	-	TGTGCCAGCAGCGTAGGGACTAGCGGGATCTACGAGCAGTACTTC	CASSVGTSGIYEQYF
TRBJ2-6	TRBV7-6	TRBD2	-	TGTGCCAGCAGCTTAAGGTCCCACGTAGCGGGAGTGTCTGGGGCCAACGTCCTGACTTTC	CASSLRSHVAGVSGANVLTF
TRBJ1-5	TRBV15	-	once	TGTGCCACCAGCAGAGTATGGAGTCAGCCCCAGCATTTT	CATSRVWSQPQHF
TRBJ2-4	TRBV10-1	-	-	TGCGCCAGCAGTGACAGGTTAAACATTCAGTACTTC	CASSDRLNIQYF
TRBJ1-6	TRBV19	-	-	TGTGCCAGTACCCCTACTAGCTCCTATAATTCACCCCTCCACTTT	CASTPTSSYNSPLHF
TRBJ2-1	TRBV5-8	-	-	TGTGCCAGCAGCAATGGCGTGAGGTACAATGAGCAGTTCTTC	CASSNGVRYNEQFF
TRBJ1-3	TRBV5-1	-	-	TGCGCCAGCAGCCAACAGGCCATCTCTGGAAACACCATATATTTT	CASSQQAISGNTIYF
TRBJ2-7	TRBV5-4	-	-	TGTGCCAGCAGCCCTCAGGGCAGTCTGGCCTACGAGCAGTACTTC	CASSPQGSLAYEQYF
TRBJ1-5	TRBV6-2/TRBV6-3	TRBD1	-	TGTGCCAGCAGTTTAATAGGGGGCAACAATCAGCCCCAGCATTTT	CASSLIGGNNQPQHF
TRBJ2-3	TRBV21-1	-	-	TGTGCCAGCTCCTGTCAAGAGCTGCGGCGGGAGGGCCGGAACACAGATACGCAGTATTTT	CASSCQELRREGRNTDTQYF
TRBJ1-4	TRBV25-1	-	few	TGTGCCAGCAGCCGGGGGAGGGGCCCTAATGAAAAACTGTTTTTT	CASSRGRGPNEKLFF
TRBJ1-2	TRBV6-6	-	-	TGTGCCAGCGCCAACGGGGGGAGTAGCTATGGCTACACCTTC	CASANGGSSYGYTF
TRBJ2-7	TRBV21-1	-	-	TGTGCCAGCAGCAAAGTAGGTAGTCCGGGAGGCGACGAGCAGTACTTC	CASSKVGSPGGDEQYF
TRBJ2-1	TRBV29-1	-	-	TGCAGCGTTGGACTAGGGTTCGGTGAGCAGTTCTTC	CSVGLGFGEQFF
TRBJ1-5	TRBV30	-	-	TGTGCCTGGAGTGTTCTAGGGGGGGATCAGCCCCAGCATTTT	CAWSVLGGDQPQHF
TRBJ1-2	TRBV24-1	TRBD1	-	TGTGCCACCAGTGCTGGGACAGCCTATGGCTACACCTTC	CATSAGTAYGYTF
TRBJ1-6	TRBV30	TRBD1	-	TGTGCCTGGAGTGTACTTCCGACAGGGGTTTCACCCCTCCACTTT	CAWSVLPTGVSPLHF
TRBJ1-2	TRBV5-1	-	once	TGCGCCAGCAGCTTGGACTCACGGGCGGGGACTGGCTACACCTTC	CASSLDSRAGTGYTF
TRBJ1-2	TRBV15	TRBD1	-	TGTGCCACCAGCAGATACGCCGGGACAGGGGGCCGGGGCTACACCTTC	CATSRYAGTGGRGYTF
TRBJ2-1	TRBV3-1/TRBV3-2	TRBD1	-	TGTGCCAGCAGCCAAGTTTCCGGACAGGGCTACAATGAGCAGTTCTTC	CASSQVSGQGYNEQFF
TRBJ1-2	TRBV27	-	-	TGTGCCAGCAGTTTATCGGCAGGGGCCCATGGCTACACCTTC	CASSLSAGAHGYTF
TRBJ2-5	TRBV19	-	-	TGTGCCAGTAGTAGAGGGGACTTCGGAGAGACCCAGTACTTC	CASSRGDFGETQYF
TRBJ1-1	TRBV11-2	TRBD1	-	TGTGCCAGCAGCAGGGGGACAGGGACGGGCACTGAAGCTTTCTTT	CASSRGTGTGTEAFF
TRBJ2-5	TRBV2	TRBD1	-	TGTGCCAGCAGTGGGGACAGGGGGCTTAGGGAGACCCAGTACTTC	CASSGDRGLRETQYF
TRBJ1-4	TRBV7-9	-	-	TGTGCCAGCAGCTTAGGGGCCAATGAAAAACTGTTTTTT	CASSLGANEKLFF
TRBJ1-5	TRBV19	TRBD1	-	TGTGCCAGTAGTATAGATCGCACAGGGGGCAATCAGCCCCAGCATTTT	CASSIDRTGGNQPQHF